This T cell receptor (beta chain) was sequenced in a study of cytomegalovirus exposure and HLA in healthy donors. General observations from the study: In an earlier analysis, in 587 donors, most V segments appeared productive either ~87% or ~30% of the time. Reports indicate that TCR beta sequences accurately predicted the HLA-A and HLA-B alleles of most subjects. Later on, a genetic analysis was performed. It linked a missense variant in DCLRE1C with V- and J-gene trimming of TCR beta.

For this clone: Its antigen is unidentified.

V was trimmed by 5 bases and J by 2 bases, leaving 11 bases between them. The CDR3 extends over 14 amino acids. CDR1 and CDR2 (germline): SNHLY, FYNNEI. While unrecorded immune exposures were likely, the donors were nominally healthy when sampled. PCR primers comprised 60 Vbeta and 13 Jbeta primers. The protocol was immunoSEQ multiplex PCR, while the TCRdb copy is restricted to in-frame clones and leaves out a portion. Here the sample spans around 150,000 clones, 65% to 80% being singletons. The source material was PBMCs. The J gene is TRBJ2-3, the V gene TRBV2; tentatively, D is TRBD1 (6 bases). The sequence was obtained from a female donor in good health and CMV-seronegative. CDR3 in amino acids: CASSLQGSTDTQYF. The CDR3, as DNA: TGTGCCAGCAGTCTACAGGGCTCCACAGATACGCAGTATTTT.